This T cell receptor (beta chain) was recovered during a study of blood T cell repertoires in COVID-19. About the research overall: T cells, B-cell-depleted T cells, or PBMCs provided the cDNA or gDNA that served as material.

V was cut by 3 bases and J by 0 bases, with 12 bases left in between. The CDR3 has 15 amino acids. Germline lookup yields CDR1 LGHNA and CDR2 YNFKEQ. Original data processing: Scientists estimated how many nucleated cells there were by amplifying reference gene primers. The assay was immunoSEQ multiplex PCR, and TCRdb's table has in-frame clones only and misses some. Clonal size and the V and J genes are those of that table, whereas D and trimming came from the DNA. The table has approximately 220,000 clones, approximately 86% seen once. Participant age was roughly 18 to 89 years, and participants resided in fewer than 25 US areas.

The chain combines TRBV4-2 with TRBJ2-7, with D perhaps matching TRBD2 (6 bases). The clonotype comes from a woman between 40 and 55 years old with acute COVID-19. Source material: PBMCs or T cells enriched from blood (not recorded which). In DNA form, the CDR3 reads TGTGCCAGCAGCCAGGTCTACGGGAGCTCCTACGAGCAGTACTTC. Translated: CASSQVYGSSYEQYF.